The clone carrying this T cell receptor (beta chain) has a handful of counts. The target antigen is unknown. This PCR relied on a set of 60 Vbeta primers and 13 Jbeta primers. Measured with immunoSEQ multiplex PCR; TCRdb has only the in-frame clones, and not every one. The repertoire holds more than 140,000 clones, 60% to 80% seen once, with roughly 0.7% in the top ten. This specimen belongs to a study of cytomegalovirus exposure and HLA in healthy donors. Overall study findings and caveats: TCR beta sequences reportedly predicted most subjects' HLA-A and HLA-B alleles accurately.

Germline V lookup: CDR1 LNHDA, CDR2 SQIVND (reference sequence). The V segment lost 5 bases and the J segment 6 bases; nucleotides outside the gene matches: 18. The CDR3 contains 17 residues. The sequence was obtained from a male donor in good health and CMV-seronegative. The chain has TRBV19 and TRBJ2-7; 8 nucleotides match TRBD1. Sequences were obtained from PBMCs. The CDR3, as DNA: TGTGCCAGTAGTCGCCCACGGACAGGGAATGATCGGAGCGAGCAGTACTTC. Translation: CASSRPRTGNDRSEQYF. The full variable domain, in which reference TRBV19 and TRBJ2-7 provide the parts outside the CDR3, is DGGITQSPKYLFRKEGQNVTLSCEQNLNHDAMYWYRQDPGQGLRLIYYSQIVNDFQKGDIAEGYSVSREKKESFPLTVTSAQKNPTAFYLCASSRPRTGNDRSEQYFGPGTRLTVT.